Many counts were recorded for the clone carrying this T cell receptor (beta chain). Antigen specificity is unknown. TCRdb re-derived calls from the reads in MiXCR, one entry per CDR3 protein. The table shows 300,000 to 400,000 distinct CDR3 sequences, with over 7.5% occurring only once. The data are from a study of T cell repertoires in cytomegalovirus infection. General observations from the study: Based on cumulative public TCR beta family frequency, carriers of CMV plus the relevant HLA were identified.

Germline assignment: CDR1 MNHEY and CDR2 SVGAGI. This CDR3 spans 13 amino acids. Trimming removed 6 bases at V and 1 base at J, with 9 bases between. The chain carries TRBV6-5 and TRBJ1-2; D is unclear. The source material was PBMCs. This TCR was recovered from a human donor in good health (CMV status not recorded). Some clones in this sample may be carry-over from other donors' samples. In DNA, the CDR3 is TGTGCCAGCAGAAGGGTGTATAACTATGGCTACACCTTC. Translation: CASRRVYNYGYTF.